A selection of T cell receptor beta chains follows, all from one sample in a study of metastatic and nonmetastatic thyroid tumors. TCRdb reprocessed the PCR reads using MiXCR. Seen here are under 55,000 clones, roughly a sixth observed once, and the top ten hold almost 3%. The specimen sequenced was blood. These receptor sequences come from a female donor with papillary thyroid cancer or a benign thyroid nodule (not recorded which). Some clones in this sample may be carry-over from other donors' samples. Both conserved end residues are part of each CDR3. The D gene is left open where the match is weak. Size values are once, few and many counts, or a class for expanded clones, and some rows have none.

clone size: few; J gene: TRBJ2-1; V gene: TRBV12-3/TRBV12-4; D gene: -; CDR3 DNA: TGTGCCGGCAGCCCGCCGTCTAAGCAGTTCTTC; CDR3 protein: CAGSPPSKQFF
clone size: -; J gene: TRBJ2-7; V gene: TRBV11-2; D gene: -; CDR3 DNA: TGTGCCAGCAGCCCAGGGGGGCGTAACTCGCAGGGGAGGAACGAGCAGTACTTC; CDR3 protein: CASSPGGRNSQGRNEQYF
clone size: many; J gene: TRBJ1-3; V gene: TRBV18; D gene: -; CDR3 DNA: TGTGCCAGCTCACCAAGCAGCGGGGGTCGCGGAAACACCATATATTTT; CDR3 protein: CASSPSSGGRGNTIYF
clone size: many; J gene: TRBJ1-1; V gene: TRBV20-1; D gene: -; CDR3 DNA: TGCAGTGCTATCAGAGGTAGGGAAGGGTCTGGGTTT; CDR3 protein: CSAIRGREGSGF
clone size: many; J gene: TRBJ1-2; V gene: TRBV6-1; D gene: -; CDR3 DNA: TGTGCCAGCAGTGATGGTGAGAACCTACTTGGCTATGGCTACACCTTC; CDR3 protein: CASSDGENLLGYGYTF
clone size: many; J gene: TRBJ2-7; V gene: TRBV20-1; D gene: -; CDR3 DNA: TGCAGTGCCCAAAGGGGGCTAGAGCGCGCGCGGGGGAGCGAGCAGTACTTC; CDR3 protein: CSAQRGLERARGSEQYF
clone size: many; J gene: TRBJ1-4; V gene: TRBV12-3/TRBV12-4; D gene: TRBD1; CDR3 DNA: TGTGCCAGCAGGGGACAGGGAAATGAAAAACTGTTTTTT; CDR3 protein: CASRGQGNEKLFF
clone size: few; J gene: TRBJ2-7; V gene: TRBV27; D gene: -; CDR3 DNA: TGTGCCAGCAGTCCCCGGGACGGCTACGAGCAGTACTTC; CDR3 protein: CASSPRDGYEQYF
clone size: many; J gene: TRBJ2-1; V gene: TRBV28; D gene: -; CDR3 DNA: TGTGCCAGCAGTTTATGGCGGTGGAAGGGCGGTGAGCAGTTCTTC; CDR3 protein: CASSLWRWKGGEQFF
clone size: -; J gene: TRBJ2-5; V gene: TRBV20-1; D gene: TRBD1; CDR3 DNA: TGCAGTGAGGGGCGAGGTGGGACAGGGAGAGAGACCCAGTACTTC; CDR3 protein: CSEGRGGTGRETQYF
clone size: many; J gene: TRBJ1-2; V gene: TRBV9; D gene: -; CDR3 DNA: TGTGCCAGCAGCCCCCTTCAGGGGTCCTATGGCTACACCTTC; CDR3 protein: CASSPLQGSYGYTF
clone size: many; J gene: TRBJ2-7; V gene: TRBV30; D gene: -; CDR3 DNA: TGTGCCTGGATGGGGGGGCGGGAGCAGTACTTC; CDR3 protein: CAWMGGREQYF
clone size: many; J gene: TRBJ2-5; V gene: TRBV19; D gene: -; CDR3 DNA: TGTGCCAGCGGAAAGCCAGGGCGGGGCGAGACCCAGTACTTC; CDR3 protein: CASGKPGRGETQYF
clone size: many; J gene: TRBJ2-7; V gene: TRBV28; D gene: -; CDR3 DNA: TGTGCCAGCAGTTTTGGGGATTATAGCGGCTCCTACGAGCAGTACTTC; CDR3 protein: CASSFGDYSGSYEQYF
clone size: -; J gene: TRBJ2-1; V gene: TRBV27; D gene: TRBD2; CDR3 DNA: TGTGCCAGCAGACCATGGACTAGCGGGAGTTACAATGAGCAGTTCTTC; CDR3 protein: CASRPWTSGSYNEQFF
clone size: -; J gene: TRBJ2-6; V gene: TRBV19; D gene: -; CDR3 DNA: TGTGCCAGTAGTATAGGCCGCCCTTCTGGGGCCAACGTCCTGACTTTC; CDR3 protein: CASSIGRPSGANVLTF
clone size: few; J gene: TRBJ2-7; V gene: TRBV6-1; D gene: -; CDR3 DNA: TGTGCCAGCAGTGAATTACCTAGGACTTACGAGCAATACTTC; CDR3 protein: CASSELPRTYEQYF
clone size: -; J gene: TRBJ2-1; V gene: TRBV6-2/TRBV6-3; D gene: -; CDR3 DNA: TGTGCCAGCAGCCTACGGGCTGGAGGGGTTTTCAATGAGCAGTTCTTC; CDR3 protein: CASSLRAGGVFNEQFF
clone size: many; J gene: TRBJ2-3; V gene: TRBV6-1; D gene: TRBD2; CDR3 DNA: TGTGCCAGCAGTGAAGCGCTAGCGGGAGCAGATACGCAGTATTTT; CDR3 protein: CASSEALAGADTQYF
clone size: few; J gene: TRBJ2-1; V gene: TRBV12-3/TRBV12-4; D gene: -; CDR3 DNA: TGTGCCCCCGAGTCAGGGGGGGGCCACAATGAACAGTTCTTC; CDR3 protein: CAPESGGGHNEQFF
clone size: -; J gene: TRBJ2-7; V gene: TRBV2; D gene: TRBD1; CDR3 DNA: TGTGCCAGCAGGAGGGGACAGAGTCCCTACGAGCAGTACTTC; CDR3 protein: CASRRGQSPYEQYF
clone size: few; J gene: TRBJ2-7; V gene: TRBV28; D gene: -; CDR3 DNA: TGTGCCAGCATTCCGAGCGATAGCTCCTACGAGCAGTACTTC; CDR3 protein: CASIPSDSSYEQYF
clone size: -; J gene: TRBJ1-1; V gene: TRBV6-1; D gene: TRBD1; CDR3 DNA: TGTGCCAGCAGTCGCCCGGGGACAGGGAACACTGAAGCTTTCTTT; CDR3 protein: CASSRPGTGNTEAFF
clone size: -; J gene: TRBJ1-5; V gene: TRBV20-1; D gene: -; CDR3 DNA: TGCAGTGCTAGAAGGTCCCTTACATGGAATCAGCCCCAGCATTTT; CDR3 protein: CSARRSLTWNQPQHF
clone size: few; J gene: TRBJ2-7; V gene: TRBV24-1; D gene: -; CDR3 DNA: TGTGCCACCAGTGATTCCAGGGTCTCACCCTACGAGCAGTACTTC; CDR3 protein: CATSDSRVSPYEQYF
clone size: many; J gene: TRBJ1-3; V gene: TRBV11-2; D gene: TRBD1; CDR3 DNA: TGTGCCAGCAGCATCGGGACAGGGGGCGGAAACACCATATATTTT; CDR3 protein: CASSIGTGGGNTIYF
clone size: many; J gene: TRBJ1-1; V gene: TRBV20-1; D gene: -; CDR3 DNA: TGCAGTGCCCCGCCCCCTTTACAGCTGAACACTGAAGCTTTCTTT; CDR3 protein: CSAPPPLQLNTEAFF
clone size: -; J gene: TRBJ2-7; V gene: TRBV14; D gene: -; CDR3 DNA: TGTGCCAGCAGCCAAGTAGTGTGGTCTGGATACGAGCAGTACTTC; CDR3 protein: CASSQVVWSGYEQYF
clone size: -; J gene: TRBJ2-2; V gene: TRBV4-1; D gene: TRBD1; CDR3 DNA: TGCGCCAGCAGCCAAGAAGGTGTCTTAGTGCAGGGGGATGGCGTGGAGCTGTTTTTT; CDR3 protein: CASSQEGVLVQGDGVELFF
clone size: few; J gene: TRBJ2-3; V gene: TRBV15; D gene: -; CDR3 DNA: TGTGCCACCAGCCGCCAAGGCGGGGCGACATATACGCAGTATTTT; CDR3 protein: CATSRQGGATYTQYF
clone size: -; J gene: TRBJ1-3; V gene: TRBV7-2; D gene: -; CDR3 DNA: TGTGCCAGCAGCCGTGACAGCTCTGGAAACACCATATATTTT; CDR3 protein: CASSRDSSGNTIYF
clone size: -; J gene: TRBJ2-3; V gene: TRBV11-2; D gene: -; CDR3 DNA: TGTGCCAGCATCTTAGATGCGAGCATCCTACGTGCTAGCACAGATACGCAGTATTTT; CDR3 protein: CASILDASILRASTDTQYF
clone size: -; J gene: TRBJ2-5; V gene: TRBV7-6; D gene: TRBD1; CDR3 DNA: TGTGCCAGCAGCATGGGACAGGGGGACGGGGAGACCAAGTACTTC; CDR3 protein: CASSMGQGDGETKYF
clone size: many; J gene: TRBJ2-1; V gene: TRBV30; D gene: TRBD2; CDR3 DNA: TGTGCCTGGGAGCGGGAGGGCGGGAATGAGCAGTTCTTC; CDR3 protein: CAWEREGGNEQFF
clone size: few; J gene: TRBJ2-5; V gene: TRBV28; D gene: -; CDR3 DNA: TGTGCCAGCATTTCTACAGTGTTAGAGACCCAGTACTTC; CDR3 protein: CASISTVLETQYF
clone size: -; J gene: TRBJ2-2; V gene: TRBV11-1; D gene: TRBD2; CDR3 DNA: TGTGCCAGCAGTCCGACTAGCGGGGCGAACACCGGGGAGCTGTTTTTT; CDR3 protein: CASSPTSGANTGELFF
clone size: -; J gene: TRBJ2-3; V gene: TRBV9; D gene: -; CDR3 DNA: TGTGCCAGCAATGAGGGGCAGTCGGCAGATACGCGGTATTTT; CDR3 protein: CASNEGQSADTRYF
clone size: many; J gene: TRBJ1-4; V gene: TRBV7-8; D gene: -; CDR3 DNA: TGTGCCAGCAGCTCGCGGGGGGGCAGGACTAATGAAAAACTGTTTTTT; CDR3 protein: CASSSRGGRTNEKLFF
clone size: -; J gene: TRBJ2-5; V gene: TRBV5-4; D gene: -; CDR3 DNA: TGTGCCAGCAGCTATGGCCAACAAGAGACCCAGTACTTC; CDR3 protein: CASSYGQQETQYF
clone size: -; J gene: TRBJ1-5; V gene: TRBV20-1; D gene: -; CDR3 DNA: TGCAGTGCTTCCAGACACCAAGTGGGGCCGCGGCCACAGCATTTT; CDR3 protein: CSASRHQVGPRPQHF
clone size: -; J gene: TRBJ1-2; V gene: TRBV3-1; D gene: -; CDR3 DNA: TGTGCCAGCAGCTGGTGCTGTGGCCGGCGAAACTATGGCTACACCTTC; CDR3 protein: CASSWCCGRRNYGYTF
clone size: -; J gene: TRBJ1-2; V gene: TRBV6-1; D gene: TRBD1; CDR3 DNA: TGTGCCAGCAACGGACAGGGGTGCGCCTATGGCTACACCTTC; CDR3 protein: CASNGQGCAYGYTF
clone size: many; J gene: TRBJ1-1; V gene: TRBV6-4; D gene: -; CDR3 DNA: TGTGCCAGCAGTGACGGTGTTGGGGATGAAGCTTTCTTT; CDR3 protein: CASSDGVGDEAFF
clone size: -; J gene: TRBJ2-1; V gene: TRBV11-1; D gene: TRBD1; CDR3 DNA: TGTGCCAGCAGCCAAAACAGGGGGATGGACAATGAGCAGTTCTTC; CDR3 protein: CASSQNRGMDNEQFF
clone size: many; J gene: TRBJ1-2; V gene: TRBV28; D gene: -; CDR3 DNA: TGTGCCAGCAGCCTGCTTTCTAACTATGGCTACACCTTC; CDR3 protein: CASSLLSNYGYTF
clone size: few; J gene: TRBJ2-7; V gene: TRBV27; D gene: -; CDR3 DNA: TGTGCCAGCAGCCTTAGCTGGAGAGTCTCCTACGAGCAGTACTTC; CDR3 protein: CASSLSWRVSYEQYF
clone size: many; J gene: TRBJ2-1; V gene: TRBV10-3; D gene: TRBD1; CDR3 DNA: TGTGCCATTAGACAGGGGTCGGAGGAGCAGTTCTTC; CDR3 protein: CAIRQGSEEQFF
clone size: -; J gene: TRBJ2-7; V gene: TRBV6-1; D gene: -; CDR3 DNA: TGTGCCAGCAGTTCCCCGGACCTCTACGAGCAGTACTTC; CDR3 protein: CASSSPDLYEQYF
clone size: few; J gene: TRBJ1-2; V gene: TRBV7-9; D gene: -; CDR3 DNA: TGTGCCAGCAGCCTTACCACCCAGGGCTACACCTTC; CDR3 protein: CASSLTTQGYTF
clone size: few; J gene: TRBJ2-6; V gene: TRBV12-3/TRBV12-4; D gene: TRBD2; CDR3 DNA: TGTGCCAGCACCCCGGGGGGGGCTCGGGACAACGTCCTGACTTTC; CDR3 protein: CASTPGGARDNVLTF
clone size: -; J gene: TRBJ2-7; V gene: TRBV28; D gene: TRBD2; CDR3 DNA: TGTGCCAGCAGTTCGACTAGCGGTCAGTACTTC; CDR3 protein: CASSSTSGQYF
clone size: many; J gene: TRBJ2-1; V gene: TRBV12-3/TRBV12-4; D gene: -; CDR3 DNA: TGTGCCGCCGAGTCAGGGGGGGGCCACAATGAGCAGTTCTTC; CDR3 protein: CAAESGGGHNEQFF
clone size: -; J gene: TRBJ2-3; V gene: TRBV7-6; D gene: -; CDR3 DNA: TGTGCCAGCAGCCTAAGACAAAGCGGGAGCACAGATACGCAGTATTTT; CDR3 protein: CASSLRQSGSTDTQYF
clone size: few; J gene: TRBJ1-5; V gene: TRBV6-1; D gene: -; CDR3 DNA: TGTGCCAGCAGTGAACAGCGGAGAAGTCCCCATCATTTT; CDR3 protein: CASSEQRRSPHHF